This T cell receptor (beta chain) was identified in a study of shared clonotypes between healthy human individuals. Unsorted PBMC samples were amplified in replicate PCRs containing roughly 290 ng DNA, tens of thousands of T cell genomes. Libraries were prepared by immunoSEQ multiplex PCR; TCRdb keeps only in-frame clonotypes and omits some of them. The sample has 75,000 to 100,000 clones, roughly half seen once. For unsorted samples, genomic DNA was extracted from around 95 million PBMCs. This CDR3 spans 12 amino acids. V lost 8 bases, J lost 1 base, and 9 bases lay in between. Germline values: CDR1 MNHNY, CDR2 SVGAGI (reference sequence).

Sequenced: PBMCs. The genes are TRBV6-6 and TRBJ2-7, with D possibly TRBD2 on 6 matching bases. This receptor was taken from a woman in her forties in good health. Some clones in this sample may be carry-over from other donors' samples. As DNA, the CDR3 is TGTGCCAGCGGCGGGGATTCCTACGAGCAGTACTTC. Protein product: CASGGDSYEQYF.